Listed here are 17 T cell receptor beta chains from one sample, sequenced in a study of CD4+ T cells in melanoma. The table came from immunoSEQ multiplex PCR; TCRdb's copy has only in-frame clones and leaves some out. The sample holds 52,000 or so clones, roughly three quarters seen once. Material: tumor tissue. All receptors come from a human donor with melanoma.

V is TRBV18 and J is TRBJ1-2, with a weak D call TRBD1 (5 bases). V was clipped by 3 bases and J by 13 bases, with 12 bases between them. Germline values: CDR1 KGHSH, CDR2 LQKENI. This CDR3 spans 11 amino acids. The CDR3 DNA is TGTGCCAGCTCACCGGCGGCGGACATCACCTTC. Encoded protein: CASSPAADITF.

This sequence joins TRBV6-4 and TRBJ1-1; no clear D. CDR3 length: 12 residues. Germline CDR1 MRHNA, CDR2 SNTAGT. V lost 6 bases and J 3 bases, leaving 8 bases between the germline ends. The CDR3 DNA is TGTGCCAGCAGGGGGTGGGACACTGAAGCTTTCTTT. Its translation: CASRGWDTEAFF.

The chain recombines TRBV6-5 with TRBJ1-5; D ambiguous. This CDR3 is built from 15 residues. Trimming shortened V by 5 bases and J by 1 base, and 12 bases separated the two germline ends. Germline CDR1 reads MNHEY; CDR2 reads SVGAGI. The CDR3 DNA sequence: TGTGCCAGCAGTCCTAGAGGCGAGAGCAATCAGCCCCAGCATTTT. Amino acid sequence: CASSPRGESNQPQHF.

The chain recombines TRBV1 with TRBJ2-7; whether TRBD2, the table's D call, matches the DNA was not checked. TRBV1 constitutes a pseudogene. This CDR3 contains 17 residues. The CDR3 nucleotides read TGCACCAGCAGCCAGGCGCTAAGCGACTGGAGCTCCTACGAGCAGTACTTC. Amino acid sequence: CTSSQALSDWSSYEQYF.

This clone has at least ten counts. The chain employs TRBV29-1 and TRBJ2-1; D ambiguous. Trimming cost V 4 bases and J 9 bases, with 13 bases left between them. The CDR3 runs 12 residues. The germline CDR1 and CDR2 sequences are SQVTM and ANQGSEA. CDR3 sequence reads: CSVAMGYGEQFF. The CDR3 DNA follows: TGCAGCGTTGCGATGGGGTACGGTGAGCAGTTCTTC.

This clone was seen repeatedly, ten times or more. The rearrangement joins TRBV6-5 to TRBJ1-3; D gene uncertain. V gave up 2 bases and J gave up 3 bases, with 14 bases separating them. In germline, CDR1 is MNHEY, CDR2 SVGAGI. The CDR3 has 16 amino acids. The CDR3: CASSYLGMGDGNTIYF. In nucleotides, the CDR3 is TGTGCCAGCAGTTACCTCGGGATGGGAGATGGAAACACCATATATTTT.

The chain couples TRBV7-2 to TRBJ1-2, with TRBD1 identical over 8 bases. This CDR3 region has 13 residues. V gave up 2 bases and J gave up 6 bases; unmatched junction bases: 2. The germline V gene encodes CDR1 SGHTA and CDR2 FQGNSA. The CDR3 DNA is TGTGCCAGCAGCTTACAGGGGGCGGATGGCTACACCTTC. Protein sequence: CASSLQGADGYTF.

The V call is TRBV2, the J call TRBJ1-6; 7 bases are a match to TRBD1. From germline, CDR1 is SNHLY and CDR2 FYNNEI. With V trimmed by 4 bases and J by 5 bases, 8 bases remained unmatched. The CDR3 spans 16 residues. The CDR3 DNA follows: TGTGCCAGCAGTGCCCGACAGGGTTGGGATAATTCACCCCTCCACTTT. Its translation is CASSARQGWDNSPLHF.

The V and J genes are TRBV28 and TRBJ2-2; 12 bases line up with TRBD2. The CDR3 is 18 residues long. Trimming removed 5 bases from V and 5 bases from J; junction bases left unmatched: 12. Looked up from germline, CDR1 is MDHEN and CDR2 is SYDVKM. The CDR3 sequence: CASSHDPSGGDWTGELFF. CDR3 sequence (DNA): TGTGCCAGCAGTCACGACCCTAGCGGGGGGGACTGGACCGGGGAGCTGTTTTTT.

The rearrangement joins TRBV11-2 to TRBJ1-4; TRBD1 might be the D (6 bases). V dropped 3 bases and J dropped 6 bases, with 14 bases sitting between them. The germline V gene has CDR1 SGHAT and CDR2 FQNNGV. This CDR3 has 15 residues. This CDR3 is CASSLGAGRHEKLFF. Here the CDR3 DNA reads TGTGCCAGCAGCTTGGGGGCAGGGCGACATGAAAAACTGTTTTTT.

V usage is TRBV5-8 and J usage is TRBJ1-4; TRBD1 might be the D (6 bases). The CDR3 is 15 residues long. Germline lookup yields CDR1 SGHTS and CDR2 YDEGEE. V gave up 4 bases and J gave up 10 bases, with 20 bases separating them. The CDR3 DNA is TGTGCCAGCAGCGCAAACGGGGGCGCGGGCGGAAAACTGTTTTTT. As protein: CASSANGGAGGKLFF.

V is TRBV19 and J is TRBJ2-7; D might be TRBD2 (5 bases). V was trimmed by 3 bases and J by 7 bases, leaving 19 bases between them. This CDR3 spans 15 amino acids. CDR1 and CDR2 (germline): LNHDA, SQIVND (reference sequence). CDR3 in DNA: TGTGCCAGTAGTATTGGTCTGGGCCCGGGGAGTGAGCAGTACTTC. It translates to CASSIGLGPGSEQYF.

The chain links TRBV2 to TRBJ1-3; no reliable D call. The CDR3 spans 14 residues. CDR1 and CDR2 from the germline V gene are SNHLY and FYNNEI. Trimming pared 3 bases from V and 4 bases from J, leaving 10 bases between. The CDR3 sequence: CASSESWGGNTIYF. The DNA of the CDR3 is TGTGCCAGCAGTGAGAGCTGGGGAGGAAACACCATATATTTT.

This clone was picked up a small number of times. V usage is TRBV4-2 and J usage is TRBJ1-2, with a possible D match to TRBD1 (5 bases). The CDR3 is 13 amino acids. The V gene lost 4 bases and the J gene lost 2 bases, with 8 bases spanning the gap. The germline gives CDR1 LGHNA, CDR2 YNFKEQ. This chain's CDR3 is CASSPSGNYGYTF. The DNA for the CDR3 is TGTGCCAGCAGCCCGTCAGGGAACTATGGCTACACCTTC.

V and J are TRBV7-9 and TRBJ1-4; no reliable D call. Germline lookup yields CDR1 SEHNR and CDR2 FQNEAQ (reference sequence). There are 15 residues in the CDR3. V was cut by 1 base and J by 7 bases, with 13 bases left in between. The CDR3 DNA reads as TGTGCCAGCAGCTTAGAATTTGGGTCCCTTGAAAAACTGTTTTTT. Amino acids: CASSLEFGSLEKLFF.

This chain joins TRBV2 and TRBJ1-5; no firm D call. Germline V CDR1 and CDR2: SNHLY, FYNNEI. Trimming took 5 bases from V and 2 from J, leaving 7 bases between them. The CDR3 contains 13 residues. The CDR3 sequence: CASSSQGNQPQHF. CDR3 nucleotides: TGTGCCAGCAGTTCGCAGGGCAATCAGCCCCAGCATTTT.

Regarding this clone: One base away lies a much larger clone, so this may be a sequencing read error. The J gene is TRBJ1-1, the V gene TRBV9, with D perhaps matching TRBD1 (6 bases). The CDR3 is 15 residues long. CDR1 and CDR2 (germline): SGDLS, YYNGEE. As DNA, the CDR3 is TGTGCCAGCACTCCACTCCCGGCGGGGGACACTGAAACTTTCTTT. As protein: CASTPLPAGDTETFF.